This entry describes one T cell receptor beta chain. Antigen unknown. Germline loops: CDR1 SEHNR, CDR2 FQNEAQ (reference sequence). There are 14 residues in the CDR3. Trimming cost V 5 bases and J 3 bases, with 13 bases left between them. This record comes from a study of identical twins. With template switching, a universal primer site was added, and the cDNA carried unique molecular identifiers. Each CDR3 protein gets one entry after TCRdb re-called the 5' RACE reads with MiXCR. This repertoire shows around 280,000 distinct CDR3 sequences, about 8.1% found once; its top ten account for around 2.1%. Points from the study as a whole: The study found weaker excess twin sharing in beta out-of-frame sequences.

Among all donors, each was a healthy Caucasian. The same specimen was also included in a second study, on yellow fever vaccine responses in identical twins.

This chain uses TRBV7-9 with TRBJ2-5; D is ambiguous. The source material was memory (CD45RO+) T cells sorted from blood. The TCR was taken from a woman aged 18-35 years in good health. As DNA, the CDR3 is TGTGCCAGCAGCGCCGACAATTCTAAAGAGACCCAGTACTTC. Protein: CASSADNSKETQYF.